The text below deals with one T cell receptor beta chain. It lacks a known antigen. No much larger clonotype is one base removed from it; base qualities were not supplied. These data belong to a study of cytomegalovirus exposure and HLA in healthy donors (dated by TCRdb to the late 2010s). Notes on the research overall: According to an earlier analysis of around 600 of the donors, about 179 million T cells yielded 100 million or so unique TCR beta sequences and approximately 300 Gb of sequence data. An early release that covered approximately 600 HLA-typed donors contained around 300 gigabases of sequencing data and around 80 million unique TCR sequences. Of the 300 to 500 genotyped donors, 75% to 85% were placed in the genetic ancestry cluster associated with self-reported Caucasian donors. The study was designed to test whether signatures of past pathogen exposure could be identified by cataloging public T cell receptors. Using immunosequencing, the study profiled T cell repertoires from 666 subjects and related those repertoires to cytomegalovirus serostatus. Besides the first cohort of around 700 subjects, a separate validation cohort made up of roughly 120 different subjects was used. To predict cytomegalovirus infection status, the study brought together high-throughput TCR immunosequencing, statistical association of individual TCRs with disease status, and machine learning. In a later analysis, previously published TCR beta repertoires from 550 to 700 donors were re-analyzed and high-resolution HLA genotyping was added so that TCR occurrence patterns could be studied. The later analysis used no new phenotypic data to find candidate immune exposures, relying instead on TCR beta sequences and their occurrence across donors. To decide whether each TCR beta V gene segment behaved as functional or pseudogenic, an earlier analysis of several hundred of the donors relied on high-throughput TCR beta sequencing. Alongside the repertoire data, information on donor age, sex, ethnicity and CMV serostatus was compiled. Genome-wide SNP genotypes for about three fifths of the 666 donors were used in a later genetic analysis, which treated that subset as a discovery cohort. All discovery cohort repertoires had been generated using a single sequencing platform. HLA typing included class I and class II loci at four-digit resolution. The number of donors typed differed by locus, with 629-630 for A, B, C, DRB1 and DQB1, around 500 for DQA1, 600 to 610 for DPA1, and some 440 for DPB1. A few DR-DQ haplotypes were treated as single units for association and clustering because of strong linkage in the cohort. Among 398 genotyped donors of the cohort, an average of approximately 200,000 unique TCR beta nucleotide sequences was sequenced per donor, of which about 18% were non-productive.

The cohort consisted of hundreds of healthy bone marrow donors. At the time of sampling, every cohort member was nominally healthy, though immune exposures that went unrecorded were likely present. The donor tested CMV seropositive and was one of the 289 seropositive cohort members. A peripheral blood sample was collected from each donor, and TCR beta sequencing was performed on peripheral blood mononuclear cells. Genomic DNA was extracted from the blood cell samples with the Qiagen DNeasy Blood Extraction Kit. The library was built by means of the immunoSEQ multiplex PCR assay. For the multiplex PCR, a mixture combining 60 forward primers for TCR Vbeta segments and 13 reverse primers for TCR Jbeta segments was used. The CDR3 region of rearranged TCR beta genes was amplified from genomic DNA by a multiplex PCR assay. The Illumina HiSeq System was used to sequence the amplified TCR beta libraries as 87-base-pair reads. The paper's processing steps were these. Across the 700 or so repertoires, a later analysis counted approximately 83 million unique TCR beta chains, some 11 million of which were shared by at least two donors. Raw reads were error-corrected and collapsed into unique sequences with a nearest-neighbor algorithm that merged closely related sequences to remove PCR and sequencing errors. Alignment of CDR3 sequences to IMGT reference sequences was used to assign V, D and J gene segments. For a sequence to be retained, a match of at least six nucleotides was required to both a V gene segment and a J gene segment. A rearrangement counted as productive if the CDR3 had no stop codons and remained in frame with V and J, and every other rearrangement counted as non-productive. Following IMGT convention, CDR3 was defined as the stretch from the second conserved V-encoded cysteine to the conserved J-encoded phenylalanine. Sequences without an unambiguous match to a single V gene segment were excluded from the earlier analysis of 450 to 650 of the donors. In an earlier analysis of 587 of the donors, a V segment was called functional when productive rearrangements were above 56.7%, and segregating when the standard deviation between donors exceeded 5%. A statistical classification framework was built to diagnose cytomegalovirus status from the catalog of TCR beta chain sequences. V and J gene assignment, in a later analysis, came from comparing TCR nucleotide sequences with IMGT/GENE-DB human TR gene sequences. Using the TCRdist pipeline, a later analysis assigned CDR3 sequences along with most-parsimonious VDJ recombination scenarios. In a later analysis, each TCR beta chain was defined by its CDR3 amino acid sequence together with its V-gene family, and reads lacking a unique V-gene family were excluded. As a way to deal with suspected cross-contamination and a sequencing artifact, a later analysis dropped hundreds of nucleotide sequences that were highly shared and had low generation probability. For each public chain, a later analysis derived a clonal expansion index from normalized ranks of inferred template counts within each repertoire. In a later analysis, generation probabilities were computed using a VDJ recombination model fitted to out-of-frame rearrangements, and the results were checked against IGoR. A later analysis scored TCR-TCR, TCR-HLA and TCR-CMV co-occurrence with hypergeometric tests, applying a repertoire-size bias correction to TCR pairs. False discovery rates were estimated in a later analysis by permuting HLA or CMV assignments 20 times. A later analysis grouped co-occurring TCRs with DBSCAN, adding TCRdist sequence similarity when clustering within HLA-allele-positive subsets. For co-occurrence clustering, repertoires with fewer than 30,000 or more than 120,000 public chains were excluded, along with five or six repertoires with anomalous nucleotide sharing. TCRdb took this table from immuneACCESS and kept in-frame rearrangements with V and J called. Such tables lack part of the clones; where checked against another copy, unresolved V genes explain under half of the gap, and the rest is unexplained. For V, J and clone size, that table is used; D and trimming come from the DNA. The sample table records 60,000 or so clones; roughly nine tenths of these occur just once. Together, the top ten hold roughly 1.6% of the sample.

The investigation overall reported the following: While some public TCRs were present in many individuals, most TCR sequences turned up only very rarely across donors. In a later analysis, most CMV-associated TCR beta chains were found to appear HLA-restricted, with HLA associations seemingly driven largely by CMV exposure. In a later analysis, 16,951 TCR beta sequences were associated with specific HLA alleles at a false discovery rate of 0.05. Because some donors lacked HLA typing at each locus, the association tests relied only on the typed subset. A few of the identified cytomegalovirus-associated TCR beta chains were confirmed in vitro to be specific for cytomegalovirus antigens. The earlier analysis of 450 to 700 of the donors excluded fewer than 20 rarely observed V segments, including chromosome 9 orphons, because counts were too low. In a later analysis, HLA-associated TCR beta chains showed more clonal expansion and lower generation probabilities than non-associated chains that were equally common. Correlated functional status among segregating V segments might be attributable to linkage disequilibrium, but an unknown experimental factor could not be ruled out. A further reported finding was that TCR beta sequences accurately predicted the HLA-A and HLA-B alleles for most subjects in the first cohort. In a later analysis, several top co-occurrence clusters were reported to appear linked to parvovirus B19, influenza, CMV and Epstein-Barr virus. The cohort was sequenced for TCR beta chains only, and without alpha or paired-chain data the features that could be detected were limited. The presence/absence analyses assumed that sequencing depth was roughly uniform across donors, and that assumption may not be true. Compared with the roughly 670-donor mean, donors in an Asian-associated ancestry cluster had fewer N-insertions in productive TCRs, according to a later genetic analysis. In both the original and validation cohorts, the classifier was reported to diagnose cytomegalovirus status with high specificity and sensitivity. For the cohort, immune exposure information was limited to CMV serostatus. An earlier analysis of around 500 of the donors showed that most TCR beta V segments appeared in productive rearrangements either about 87% or about 30% of the time, which broadly matched IMGT annotations. It was suggested by the authors that the approach could potentially be generalized to other disease states and immunological phenotypes. A later analysis found that TCR association rates varied across HLA loci, with DRB1 alleles showing the most associated TCRs and HLA-C alleles the fewest. A total of some 180 TCR beta chains were listed by the study as associated with cytomegalovirus. When HLA alleles, especially DR and DQ, strongly co-occurred, attributing TCR associations to individual alleles was difficult. V-gene and J-gene trimming of TCR beta chains was associated with a missense DCLRE1C variant in a later genetic analysis, and the association was replicated in an independent cohort. A group of highly shared sequence variants was considered likely to be a technical artifact of the sequencing pipeline.

The source of this sequence is a young man in good health and CMV-seropositive. What was sequenced was PBMCs.

The CDR3 protein: CASSLGTTSGGVEQFF. The nucleotide sequence reads TGTGCCAGCAGCTTGGGAACGACTAGCGGGGGGGTAGAGCAGTTCTTC. The V gene is TRBV7-2 and the J gene is TRBJ2-1, with TRBD2 identical over 14 junction bases. The germline V and J ends show losses of 3 bases and 10 bases respectively, and no gene match explains 8 bases of the junction. In the germline V gene, CDR1 corresponds to SGHTA and CDR2 to FQGNSA. The CDR3 runs 16 residues from the cysteine to the phenylalanine. The retained sequence is limited to the CDR3, 48 bases, with the frame set at the first base.